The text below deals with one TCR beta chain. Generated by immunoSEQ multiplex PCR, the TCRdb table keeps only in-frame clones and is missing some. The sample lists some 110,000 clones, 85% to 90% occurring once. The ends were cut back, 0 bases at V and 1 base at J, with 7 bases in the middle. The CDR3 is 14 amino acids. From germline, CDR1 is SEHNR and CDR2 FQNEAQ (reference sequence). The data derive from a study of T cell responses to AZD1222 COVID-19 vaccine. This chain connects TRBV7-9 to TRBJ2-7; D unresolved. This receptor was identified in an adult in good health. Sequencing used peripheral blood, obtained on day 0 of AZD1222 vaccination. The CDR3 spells CASSLALQSYEQYF. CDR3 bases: TGTGCCAGCAGCTTAGCGCTACAGTCCTACGAGCAGTACTTC.